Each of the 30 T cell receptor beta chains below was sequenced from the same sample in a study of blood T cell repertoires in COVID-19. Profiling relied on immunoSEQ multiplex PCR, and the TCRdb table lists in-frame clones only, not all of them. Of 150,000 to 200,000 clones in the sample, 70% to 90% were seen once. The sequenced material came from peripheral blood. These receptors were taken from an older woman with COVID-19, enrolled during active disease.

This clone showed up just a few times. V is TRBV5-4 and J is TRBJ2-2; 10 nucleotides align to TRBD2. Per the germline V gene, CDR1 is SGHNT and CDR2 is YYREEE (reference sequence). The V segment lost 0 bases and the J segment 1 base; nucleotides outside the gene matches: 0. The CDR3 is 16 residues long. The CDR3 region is CASSLGLAGNTGELFF. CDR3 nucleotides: TGTGCCAGCAGCTTGGGACTAGCGGGGAACACCGGGGAGCTGTTTTTT.

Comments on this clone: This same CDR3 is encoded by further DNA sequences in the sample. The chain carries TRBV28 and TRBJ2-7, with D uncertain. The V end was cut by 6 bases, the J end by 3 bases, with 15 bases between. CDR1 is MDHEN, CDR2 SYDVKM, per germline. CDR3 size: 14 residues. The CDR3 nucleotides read TGTGCCAGCAGATCCCCAGGCCAGAACTACGAGCAGTACTTC. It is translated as CASRSPGQNYEQYF.

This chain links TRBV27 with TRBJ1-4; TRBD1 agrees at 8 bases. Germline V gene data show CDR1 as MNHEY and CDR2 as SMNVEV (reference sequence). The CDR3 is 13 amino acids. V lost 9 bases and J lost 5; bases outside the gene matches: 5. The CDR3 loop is CASGDRINEKLFF. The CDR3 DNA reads TGTGCCAGTGGGGACAGGATAAATGAAAAACTGTTTTTT.

CDR3 DNA: TGTGCCAGCAGCCGGGGAGGGGCGGGACCCTCCTACGAGCAGTACTTC. Protein product: CASSRGGAGPSYEQYF. The J gene is TRBJ2-7, the V gene TRBV5-4; TRBD2 matches at 7 bases. Trimming took 4 bases from V and 0 from J; bases not matched to a gene: 10. The CDR3 sequence is 16 residues long. From germline, CDR1 is SGHNT and CDR2 YYREEE (reference sequence).

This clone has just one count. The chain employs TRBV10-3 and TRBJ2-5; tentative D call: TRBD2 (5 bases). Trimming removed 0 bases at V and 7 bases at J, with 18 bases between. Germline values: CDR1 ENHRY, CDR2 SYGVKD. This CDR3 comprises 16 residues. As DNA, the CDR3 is TGTGCCATCAGTGAGTCGACTCAAGTGAGGGCGGGGACCCAGTACTTC. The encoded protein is CAISESTQVRAGTQYF.

CDR3 sequence (DNA): TGCGCCAGCAGCTTGGGGGTGGCGGGAGCCGAGCAGTACTTC. Encoded protein: CASSLGVAGAEQYF. This sequence joins TRBV5-1 and TRBJ2-7; 7 nucleotides align to TRBD2. This CDR3 has 14 residues. Trimming took 0 bases from V and 6 from J; bases not matched to a gene: 6. Germline V CDR1 and CDR2: SGHRS, YFSETQ.

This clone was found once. The CDR3 loop reads CASSSATGNTEAFF. DNA of the CDR3: TGTGCCAGCAGTTCCGCGACAGGAAACACTGAAGCTTTCTTT. V is TRBV6-5 and J is TRBJ1-1; D might be TRBD1 (6 bases). Germline V gene lookup returns CDR1 MNHEY and CDR2 SVGAGI. V lost 4 bases and J lost 2, with 11 bases in between. The CDR3 contains 14 residues.

The CDR3 loop reads CASSPGHGNTGELFF. The CDR3 DNA is TGTGCCAGCTCACCGGGACACGGGAACACCGGGGAGCTGTTTTTT. The chain joins TRBV18 to TRBJ2-2; the D gene is possibly TRBD1 (6 bases). The germline gives CDR1 KGHSH, CDR2 LQKENI. CDR3 length: 15 residues. V gave up 3 bases and J gave up 1 base, with 9 bases separating them.

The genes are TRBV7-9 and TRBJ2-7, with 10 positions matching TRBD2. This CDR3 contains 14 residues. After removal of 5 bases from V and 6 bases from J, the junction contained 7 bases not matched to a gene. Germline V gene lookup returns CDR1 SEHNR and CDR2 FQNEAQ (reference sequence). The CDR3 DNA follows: TGTGCCAGCAGCCCCCCCCTAGCGGGAGCCGAGCAGTACTTC. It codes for CASSPPLAGAEQYF.

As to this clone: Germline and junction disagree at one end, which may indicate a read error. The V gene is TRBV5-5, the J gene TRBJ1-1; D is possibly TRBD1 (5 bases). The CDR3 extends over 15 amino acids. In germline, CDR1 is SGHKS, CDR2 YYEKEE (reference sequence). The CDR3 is CASSLSGGVYTEAFF. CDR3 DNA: TGTGCCAGCAGCTTGAGTGGAGGGGTCTACACAGAAGCTTTCTTT.

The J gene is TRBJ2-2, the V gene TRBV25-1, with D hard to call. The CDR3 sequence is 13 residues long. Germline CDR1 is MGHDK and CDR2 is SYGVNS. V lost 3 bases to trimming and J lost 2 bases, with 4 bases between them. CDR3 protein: CASSDLNTGELFF. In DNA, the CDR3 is TGTGCCAGCAGTGATTTAAACACCGGGGAGCTGTTTTTT.

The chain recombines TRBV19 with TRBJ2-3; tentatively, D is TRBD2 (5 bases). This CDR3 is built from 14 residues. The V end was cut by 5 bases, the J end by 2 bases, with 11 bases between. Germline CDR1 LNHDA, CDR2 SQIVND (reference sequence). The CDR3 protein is CASSPGLSTDTQYF. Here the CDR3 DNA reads TGTGCCAGTAGTCCAGGACTTTCCACAGATACGCAGTATTTT. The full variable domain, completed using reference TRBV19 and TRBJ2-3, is DGGITQSPKYLFRKEGQNVTLSCEQNLNHDAMYWYRQDPGQGLRLIYYSQIVNDFQKGDIAEGYSVSREKKESFPLTVTSAQKNPTAFYLCASSPGLSTDTQYFGPGTRLTVL.

This CDR3 reads CASSFIGGTDENQPQHF. The CDR3 bases are TGTGCCAGCAGCTTTATAGGGGGGACAGATGAAAATCAGCCCCAGCATTTT. The J gene is TRBJ1-5, the V gene TRBV7-2, with 7 bases matching TRBD1. V shed 3 bases, J shed 4 bases, and the junction held 12 bases outside the gene matches. This CDR3 spans 17 amino acids. In germline, CDR1 is SGHTA, CDR2 FQGNSA.

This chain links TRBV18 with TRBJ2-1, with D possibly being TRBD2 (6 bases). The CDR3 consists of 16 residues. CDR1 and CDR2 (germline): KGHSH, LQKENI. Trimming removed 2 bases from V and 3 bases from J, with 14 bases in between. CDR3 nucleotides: TGTGCCAGCTCACCAACTACTAGCAAAAACTACAATGAGCAGTTCTTC. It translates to CASSPTTSKNYNEQFF. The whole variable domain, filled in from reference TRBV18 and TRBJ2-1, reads NAGVMQNPRHLVRRRGQEARLRCSPMKGHSHVYWYRQLPEEGLKFMVYLQKENIIDESGMPKERFSAEFPKEGPSILRIQQVVRGDSAAYFCASSPTTSKNYNEQFFGPGTRLTVL.

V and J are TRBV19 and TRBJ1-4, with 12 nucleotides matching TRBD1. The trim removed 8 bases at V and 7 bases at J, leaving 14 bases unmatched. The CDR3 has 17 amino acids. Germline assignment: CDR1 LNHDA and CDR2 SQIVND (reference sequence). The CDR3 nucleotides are TGTGCCAGTCGGGACAGGGGGCGAGAGGGTTTAGGTGAAAAACTGTTTTTT. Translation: CASRDRGREGLGEKLFF.

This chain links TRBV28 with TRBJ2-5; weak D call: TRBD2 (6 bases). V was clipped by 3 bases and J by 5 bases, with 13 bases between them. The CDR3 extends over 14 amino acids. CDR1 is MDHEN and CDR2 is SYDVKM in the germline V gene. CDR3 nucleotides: TGTGCCAGCAGTTTGAGCCGGGAGCTCGAGACCCAGTACTTC. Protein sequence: CASSLSRELETQYF. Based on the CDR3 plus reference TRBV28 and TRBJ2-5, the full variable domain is DVKVTQSSRYLVKRTGEKVFLECVQDMDHENMFWYRQDPGLGLRLIYFSYDVKMKEKGDIPEGYSVSREKKERFSLILESASTNQTSMYLCASSLSRELETQYFGPGTRLLVL.

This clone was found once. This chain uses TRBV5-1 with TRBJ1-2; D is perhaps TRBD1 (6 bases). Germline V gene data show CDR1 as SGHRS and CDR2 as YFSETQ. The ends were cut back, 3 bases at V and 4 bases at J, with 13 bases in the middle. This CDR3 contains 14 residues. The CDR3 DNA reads TGCGCCAGCAGCTCGGACAGCCGGGCCTATGGCTACACCTTC. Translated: CASSSDSRAYGYTF.

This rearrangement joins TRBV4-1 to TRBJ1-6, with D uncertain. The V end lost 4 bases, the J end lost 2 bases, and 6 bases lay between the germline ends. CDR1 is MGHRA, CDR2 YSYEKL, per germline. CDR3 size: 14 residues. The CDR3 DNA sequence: TGCGCCAGCAGCCCATTCCCCTATAATTCACCCCTCCACTTT. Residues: CASSPFPYNSPLHF.

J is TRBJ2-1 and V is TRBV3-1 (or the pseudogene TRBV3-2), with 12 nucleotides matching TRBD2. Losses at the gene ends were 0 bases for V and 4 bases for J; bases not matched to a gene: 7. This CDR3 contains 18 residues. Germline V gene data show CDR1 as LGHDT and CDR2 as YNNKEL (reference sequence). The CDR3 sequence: CASSQDKPLAGGYNEQFF. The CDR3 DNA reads TGTGCCAGCAGCCAAGATAAACCCCTAGCGGGAGGGTACAATGAGCAGTTCTTC.

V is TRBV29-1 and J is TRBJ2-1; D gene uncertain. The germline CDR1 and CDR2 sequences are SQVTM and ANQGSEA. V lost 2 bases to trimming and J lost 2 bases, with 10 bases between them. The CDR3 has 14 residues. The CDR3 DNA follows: TGCAGCGTTGAAAGAGTGAATACCTACAATGAGCAGTTCTTC. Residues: CSVERVNTYNEQFF.

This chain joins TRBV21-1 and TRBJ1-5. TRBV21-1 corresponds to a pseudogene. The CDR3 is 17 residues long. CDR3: CASSNQRSGLGNQPQHF. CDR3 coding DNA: TGTGCCAGCAGCAACCAGAGGAGCGGGTTGGGCAATCAGCCCCAGCATTTT.

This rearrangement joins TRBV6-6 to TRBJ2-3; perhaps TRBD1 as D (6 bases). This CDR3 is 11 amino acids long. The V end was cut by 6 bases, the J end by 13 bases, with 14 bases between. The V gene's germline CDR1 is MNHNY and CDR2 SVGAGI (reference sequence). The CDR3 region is CASRQGTFEYF. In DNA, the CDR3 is TGTGCCAGCAGGCAAGGGACATTCGAGTATTTT.

The CDR3 region is CASSLSTEAFF. In nucleotides, the CDR3 is TGTGCCAGCAGCTTGAGCACTGAAGCTTTCTTT. The rearrangement links TRBV7-2 to TRBJ1-1, with D hard to call. This CDR3 is built from 11 residues. Trimming removed 3 bases at V and 4 bases at J, with 3 bases between. CDR1 is SGHTA, CDR2 FQGNSA, per germline.

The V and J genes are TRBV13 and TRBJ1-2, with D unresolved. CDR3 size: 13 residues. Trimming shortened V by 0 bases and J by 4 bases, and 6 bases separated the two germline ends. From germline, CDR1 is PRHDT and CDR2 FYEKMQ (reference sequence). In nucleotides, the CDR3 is TGTGCCAGCAGCTTAGGACAGAGCTATGGCTACACCTTC. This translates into CASSLGQSYGYTF. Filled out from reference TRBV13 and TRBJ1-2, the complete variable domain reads AAGVIQSPRHLIKEKRETATLKCYPIPRHDTVYWYQQGPGQDPQFLISFYEKMQSDKGSIPDRFSAQQFSDYHSELNMSSLELGDSALYFCASSLGQSYGYTFGSGTRLTVV.

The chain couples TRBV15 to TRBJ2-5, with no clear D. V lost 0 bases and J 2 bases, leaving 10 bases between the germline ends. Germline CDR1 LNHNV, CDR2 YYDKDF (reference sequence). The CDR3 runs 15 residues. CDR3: CATSRDLADQETQYF. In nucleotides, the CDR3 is TGTGCCACCAGCAGAGATCTGGCAGATCAAGAGACCCAGTACTTC.

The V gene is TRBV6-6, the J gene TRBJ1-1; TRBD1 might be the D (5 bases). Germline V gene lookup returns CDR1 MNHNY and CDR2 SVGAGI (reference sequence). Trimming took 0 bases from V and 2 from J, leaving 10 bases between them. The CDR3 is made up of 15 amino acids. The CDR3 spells CASSYSSGGNTEAFF. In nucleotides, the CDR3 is TGTGCCAGCAGTTACTCGTCCGGGGGTAACACTGAAGCTTTCTTT.

This chain's CDR3 is CATSDAGTANTGELFF. CDR3 DNA sequence: TGTGCCACCAGTGATGCCGGGACAGCCAACACCGGGGAGCTGTTTTTT. The chain couples TRBV24-1 to TRBJ2-2; 7 bases line up with TRBD1. This CDR3 contains 16 residues. CDR1 and CDR2 (germline): KGHDR, SFDVKD. V trimming: 3 bases; J trimming: 2 bases; junction bases outside the gene matches: 5.

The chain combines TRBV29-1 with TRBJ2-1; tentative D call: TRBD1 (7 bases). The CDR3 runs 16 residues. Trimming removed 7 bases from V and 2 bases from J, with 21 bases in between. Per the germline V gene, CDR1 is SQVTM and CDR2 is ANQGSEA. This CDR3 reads CSAGTEAAGPYNEQFF. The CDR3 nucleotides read TGCAGCGCAGGGACAGAGGCCGCGGGACCCTACAATGAGCAGTTCTTC.

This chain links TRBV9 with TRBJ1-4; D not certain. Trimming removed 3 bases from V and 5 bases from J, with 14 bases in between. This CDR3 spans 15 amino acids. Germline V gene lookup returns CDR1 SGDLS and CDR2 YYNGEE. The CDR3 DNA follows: TGTGCCAGCAGCGCCTTTTGGAGCTTCAATGAAAAACTGTTTTTT. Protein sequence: CASSAFWSFNEKLFF.

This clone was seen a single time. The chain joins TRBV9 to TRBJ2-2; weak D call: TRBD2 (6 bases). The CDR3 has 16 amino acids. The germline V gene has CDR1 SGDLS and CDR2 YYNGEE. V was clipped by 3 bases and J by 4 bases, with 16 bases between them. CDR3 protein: CASSANTGTFTGELFF. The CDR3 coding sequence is TGTGCCAGCAGCGCTAACACCGGGACTTTCACCGGGGAGCTGTTTTTT.